This section outlines one TCR beta chain sequence together with its context. The sample originates from a study of T-cell reconstitution after alpha-beta-depleted transplantation in children. Unique molecular identifiers were incorporated into the prepared TCRbeta library. TCRdb fed the PCR reads into MiXCR, producing one record per CDR3 protein. The sample holds approximately 200,000 distinct CDR3 sequences, roughly 6.3% seen once. The source was PBMCs, collected before TCRalphabeta/CD19-depleted stem cell transplant. The TCR was taken from a girl under three years old with combined immunodeficiency, due to receive a stem cell transplant.

The CDR3 protein is CASGTGRSYEQYF. As DNA, the CDR3 is TGTGCCAGCGGGACAGGGCGCTCCTACGAGCAGTACTTC. The V call is TRBV12-3 or TRBV12-4, the J call TRBJ2-7; 9 bases agree with TRBD1. J was trimmed by 0 bases and V by 8 bases; bases with no gene match: 2. The CDR3 length is 13 residues.